The sequence of this TCR beta chain was determined in a study of blood T cell repertoires in COVID-19. TCRdb keeps only in-frame clones here, not all; method: immunoSEQ multiplex PCR. This table has fewer than 350,000 clones, 85% appearing once. In terms of age and location, participants ranged from roughly 18 to 95 years and lived in about 25 US areas. The CDR3 contains 15 residues. Germline CDR1 reads SGHTA; CDR2 reads FQGTGA. V lost 5 bases and J lost 3; bases outside the gene matches: 5. The chain is built from TRBV7-3 and TRBJ2-7; 12 bases align to TRBD1. Sequenced sample: PBMCs or T cells enriched from blood (not recorded which). This TCR was recovered from a woman aged 30 to 39 who had been exposed to COVID-19. The CDR3 region has the DNA TGTGCCAGCAGCCCGGGACAGGGGGCGGTCTACGAGCAGTACTTC. Protein sequence: CASSPGQGAVYEQYF.